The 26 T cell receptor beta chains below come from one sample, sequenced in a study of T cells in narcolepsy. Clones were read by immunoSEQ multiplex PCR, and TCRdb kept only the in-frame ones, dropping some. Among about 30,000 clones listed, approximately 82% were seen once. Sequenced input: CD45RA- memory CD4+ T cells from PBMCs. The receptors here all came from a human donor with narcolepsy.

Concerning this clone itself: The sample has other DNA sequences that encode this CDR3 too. CDR3 residues: CASREGGNTIYF. In DNA, the CDR3 is TGTGCCAGTAGGGAGGGTGGAAACACCATATATTTT. The chain carries TRBV2 and TRBJ1-3; the D is unclear. Per germline, CDR1 SNHLY and CDR2 FYNNEI. The CDR3 length is 12 residues. V was cut by 9 bases and J by 3 bases, with 9 bases left in between.

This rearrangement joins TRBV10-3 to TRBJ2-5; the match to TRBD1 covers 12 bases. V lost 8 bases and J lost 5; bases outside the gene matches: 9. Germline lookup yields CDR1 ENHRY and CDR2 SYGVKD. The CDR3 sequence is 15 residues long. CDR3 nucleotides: TGTGCCATCGGACAGGGACAGGGGGCGTCGGAGACCCAGTACTTC. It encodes CAIGQGQGASETQYF.

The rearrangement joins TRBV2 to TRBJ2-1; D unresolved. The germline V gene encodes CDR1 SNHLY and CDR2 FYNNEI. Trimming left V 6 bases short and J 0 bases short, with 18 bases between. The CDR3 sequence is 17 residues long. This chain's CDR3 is CASSPRSDSSSYNEQFF. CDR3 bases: TGTGCCAGCAGCCCCCGGTCGGATTCCAGCTCCTACAATGAGCAGTTCTTC.

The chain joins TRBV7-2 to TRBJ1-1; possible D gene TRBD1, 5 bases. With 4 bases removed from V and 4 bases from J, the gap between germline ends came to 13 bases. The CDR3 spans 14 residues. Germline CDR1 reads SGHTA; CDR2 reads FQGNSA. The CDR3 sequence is CASSWTGGVTEAFF. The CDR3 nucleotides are TGTGCCAGCAGCTGGACGGGGGGAGTCACTGAAGCTTTCTTT.

CDR3 sequence reads: CASSFRDPSWGTEAFF. The CDR3 DNA is TGTGCCAGTAGCTTCCGGGACCCAAGCTGGGGGACTGAAGCTTTCTTT. The chain combines TRBV19 with TRBJ1-1, with D maybe TRBD1 (5 bases). V shed 6 bases and J shed 5 bases, with 22 bases lying between them. CDR3 size: 16 residues. Germline loops: CDR1 LNHDA, CDR2 SQIVND (reference sequence).

CDR3: CASSYAGGYEQYF. CDR3 nucleotide sequence: TGTGCCAGCAGTTACGCGGGAGGCTACGAGCAGTACTTC. V usage is TRBV27 and J usage is TRBJ2-7, with 8 bases matching TRBD2. V shed 4 bases and J 3 bases; nucleotides not matched to a gene: 2. The CDR3 has 13 residues. From germline, CDR1 is MNHEY and CDR2 SMNVEV (reference sequence).

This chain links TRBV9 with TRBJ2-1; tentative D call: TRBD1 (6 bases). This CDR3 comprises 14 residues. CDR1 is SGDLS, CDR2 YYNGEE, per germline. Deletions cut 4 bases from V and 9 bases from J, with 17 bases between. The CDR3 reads CASSPPGAASEQFF. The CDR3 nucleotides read TGTGCCAGCAGCCCGCCAGGGGCCGCGTCTGAGCAGTTCTTC.

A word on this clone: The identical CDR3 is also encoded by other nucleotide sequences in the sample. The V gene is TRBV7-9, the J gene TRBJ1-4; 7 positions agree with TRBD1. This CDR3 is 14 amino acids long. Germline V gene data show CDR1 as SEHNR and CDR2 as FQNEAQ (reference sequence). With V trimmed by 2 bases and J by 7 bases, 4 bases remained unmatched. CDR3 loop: CASSLMAGGEKLFF. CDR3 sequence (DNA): TGTGCCAGCAGCTTAATGGCAGGGGGTGAAAAACTGTTTTTT.

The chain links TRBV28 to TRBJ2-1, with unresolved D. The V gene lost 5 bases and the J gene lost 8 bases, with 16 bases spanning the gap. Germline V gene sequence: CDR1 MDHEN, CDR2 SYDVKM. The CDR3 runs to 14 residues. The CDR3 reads CASSPSTFGDEQFF. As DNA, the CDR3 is TGTGCCAGCAGTCCCAGCACCTTTGGCGATGAGCAGTTCTTC.

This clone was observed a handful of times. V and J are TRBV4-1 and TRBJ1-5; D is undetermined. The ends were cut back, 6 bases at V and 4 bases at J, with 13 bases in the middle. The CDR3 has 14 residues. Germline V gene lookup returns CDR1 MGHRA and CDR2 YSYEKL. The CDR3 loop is CASSPAMGNQPQHF. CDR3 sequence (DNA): TGCGCCAGCAGTCCAGCCATGGGAAATCAGCCCCAGCATTTT.

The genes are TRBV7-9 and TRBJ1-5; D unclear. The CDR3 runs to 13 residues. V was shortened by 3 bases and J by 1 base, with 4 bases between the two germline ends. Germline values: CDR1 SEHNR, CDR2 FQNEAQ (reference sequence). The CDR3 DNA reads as TGTGCCAGCAGCTTGAACAGCAATCAGCCCCAGCATTTT. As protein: CASSLNSNQPQHF. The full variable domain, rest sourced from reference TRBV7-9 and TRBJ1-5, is DTGVSQNPRHKITKRGQNVTFRCDPISEHNRLYWYRQTLGQGPEFLTYFQNEAQLEKSRLLSDRFSAERPKGSFSTLEIQRTEQGDSAMYLCASSLNSNQPQHFGDGTRLSIL.

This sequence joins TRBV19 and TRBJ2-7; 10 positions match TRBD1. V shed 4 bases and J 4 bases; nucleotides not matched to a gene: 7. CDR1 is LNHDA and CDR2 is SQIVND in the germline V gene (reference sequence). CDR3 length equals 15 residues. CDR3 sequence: CASSRTGTGVYEQYF. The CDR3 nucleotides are TGTGCCAGTAGTAGAACAGGGACAGGGGTGTACGAGCAGTACTTC.

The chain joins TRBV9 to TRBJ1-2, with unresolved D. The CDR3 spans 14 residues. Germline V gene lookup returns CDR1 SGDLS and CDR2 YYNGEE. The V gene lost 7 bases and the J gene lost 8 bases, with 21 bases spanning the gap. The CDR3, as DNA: TGTGCCAGCGATTCTGATACAGCGGTACCGGGCTACACCTTC. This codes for CASDSDTAVPGYTF.

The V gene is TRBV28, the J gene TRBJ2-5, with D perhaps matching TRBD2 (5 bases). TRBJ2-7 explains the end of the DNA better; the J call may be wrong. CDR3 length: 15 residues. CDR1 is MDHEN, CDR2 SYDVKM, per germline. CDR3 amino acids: CASSPRAGRGSEQYF. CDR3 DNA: TGTGCCAGCAGTCCACGGGCGGGCAGAGGTTCCGAGCAGTACTTC.

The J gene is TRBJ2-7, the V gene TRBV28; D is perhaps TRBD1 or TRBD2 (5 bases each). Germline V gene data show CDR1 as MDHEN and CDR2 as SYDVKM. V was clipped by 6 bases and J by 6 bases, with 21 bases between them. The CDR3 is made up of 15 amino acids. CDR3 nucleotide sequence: TGTGCCAGCAGAGACACCGGGACGGTAACCCTCGAGCAGTACTTC. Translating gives CASRDTGTVTLEQYF. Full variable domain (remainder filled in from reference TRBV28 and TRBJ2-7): DVKVTQSSRYLVKRTGEKVFLECVQDMDHENMFWYRQDPGLGLRLIYFSYDVKMKEKGDIPEGYSVSREKKERFSLILESASTNQTSMYLCASRDTGTVTLEQYFGPGTRLTVT.

CDR3 region: CAWEPRLGYNSPLHF. DNA of the CDR3: TGTGCCTGGGAACCTAGACTCGGCTATAATTCACCCCTCCACTTT. The rearrangement joins TRBV30 to TRBJ1-6; D unclear. The CDR3 has 15 amino acids. From germline, CDR1 is GTSNPN and CDR2 SVGIG (reference sequence). V was shortened by 5 bases and J by 3 bases, with 14 bases between the two germline ends. The full variable domain, in which reference TRBV30 and TRBJ1-6 provide the parts outside the CDR3, is SQTIHQWPATLVQPVGSPLSLECTVEGTSNPNLYWYRQAAGRGLQLLFYSVGIGQISSEVPQNLSASRPQDRQFILSSKKLLLSDSGFYLCAWEPRLGYNSPLHFGNGTRLTVT.

The CDR3 here is CASSAGRGGQPQHF. The CDR3 coding sequence is TGTGCCAGTAGCGCAGGGAGGGGAGGTCAGCCCCAGCATTTT. The chain joins TRBV19 to TRBJ1-5; D possibly corresponds to TRBD1 (5 bases). Per the germline V gene, CDR1 is LNHDA and CDR2 is SQIVND (reference sequence). Trimming took 6 bases from V and 6 from J, leaving 15 bases between them. The CDR3 runs to 14 residues.

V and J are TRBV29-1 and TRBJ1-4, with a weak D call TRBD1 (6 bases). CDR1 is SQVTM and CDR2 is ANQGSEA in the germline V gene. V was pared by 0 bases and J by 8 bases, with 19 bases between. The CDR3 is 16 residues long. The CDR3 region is CSVEDFRSGAAEKLFF. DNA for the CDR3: TGCAGCGTTGAAGATTTCAGATCAGGGGCAGCCGAAAAACTGTTTTTT.

The CDR3 here is CASRERGGGNTEAFF. The DNA for the CDR3 is TGTGCCAGCAGAGAAAGAGGGGGTGGGAACACTGAAGCTTTCTTT. The chain couples TRBV6-5 to TRBJ1-1; perhaps TRBD1 as D (6 bases). The germline gives CDR1 MNHEY, CDR2 SVGAGI. V was pared by 6 bases and J by 1 base, with 15 bases between. The CDR3 has 15 amino acids.

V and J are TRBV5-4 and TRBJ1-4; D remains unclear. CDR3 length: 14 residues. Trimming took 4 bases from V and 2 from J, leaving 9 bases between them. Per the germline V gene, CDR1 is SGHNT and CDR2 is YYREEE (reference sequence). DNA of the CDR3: TGTGCCAGCAGCCCTGGAGGGACTAATGAAAAACTGTTTTTT. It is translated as CASSPGGTNEKLFF.

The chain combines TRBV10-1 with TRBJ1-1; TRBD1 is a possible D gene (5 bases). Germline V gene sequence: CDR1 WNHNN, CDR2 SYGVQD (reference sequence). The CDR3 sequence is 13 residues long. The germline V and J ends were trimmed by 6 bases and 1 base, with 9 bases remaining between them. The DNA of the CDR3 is TGCGCCAGCAGGAAGGGGAAGAACACTGAAGCTTTCTTT. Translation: CASRKGKNTEAFF.

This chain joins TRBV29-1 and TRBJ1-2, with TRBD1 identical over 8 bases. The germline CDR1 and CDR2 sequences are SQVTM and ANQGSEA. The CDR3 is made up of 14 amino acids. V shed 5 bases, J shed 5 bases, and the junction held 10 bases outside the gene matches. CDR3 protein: CSVQAQGARYGYTF. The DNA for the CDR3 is TGCAGCGTTCAGGCTCAGGGGGCGCGGTATGGCTACACCTTC.

The CDR3: CASSLARQGGKQYF. As DNA, the CDR3 is TGTGCCAGCAGCTTAGCTCGACAGGGTGGGAAGCAGTACTTC. The chain uses TRBV7-2 and TRBJ2-7; 7 bases line up with TRBD1. The ends lost 0 bases at V and 8 bases at J; junction bases unmatched: 7. Germline V CDR1 and CDR2: SGHTA, FQGNSA. CDR3 length equals 14 residues.

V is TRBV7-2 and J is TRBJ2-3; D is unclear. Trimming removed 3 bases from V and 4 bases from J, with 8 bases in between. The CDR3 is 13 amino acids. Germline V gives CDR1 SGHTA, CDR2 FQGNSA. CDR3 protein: CASSFPQPDTQYF. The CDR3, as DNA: TGTGCCAGCAGCTTTCCCCAGCCAGATACGCAGTATTTT. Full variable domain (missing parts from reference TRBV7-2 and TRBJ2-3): GAGVSQSPSNKVTEKGKDVELRCDPISGHTALYWYRQSLGQGLEFLIYFQGNSAPDKSGLPSDRFSAERTGGSVSTLTIQRTQQEDSAVYLCASSFPQPDTQYFGPGTRLTVL.

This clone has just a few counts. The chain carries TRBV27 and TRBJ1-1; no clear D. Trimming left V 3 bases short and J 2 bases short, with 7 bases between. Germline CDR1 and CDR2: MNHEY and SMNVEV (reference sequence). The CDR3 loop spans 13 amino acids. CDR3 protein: CASSFQVNTEAFF. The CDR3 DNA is TGTGCCAGCAGTTTCCAGGTTAACACTGAAGCTTTCTTT.

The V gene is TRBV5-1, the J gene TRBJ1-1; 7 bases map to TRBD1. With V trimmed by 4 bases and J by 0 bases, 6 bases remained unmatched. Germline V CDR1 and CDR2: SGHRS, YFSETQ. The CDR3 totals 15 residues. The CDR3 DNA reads TGCGCCAGCAGCCCTCAGACAGGGCTGAACACTGAAGCTTTCTTT. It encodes CASSPQTGLNTEAFF.